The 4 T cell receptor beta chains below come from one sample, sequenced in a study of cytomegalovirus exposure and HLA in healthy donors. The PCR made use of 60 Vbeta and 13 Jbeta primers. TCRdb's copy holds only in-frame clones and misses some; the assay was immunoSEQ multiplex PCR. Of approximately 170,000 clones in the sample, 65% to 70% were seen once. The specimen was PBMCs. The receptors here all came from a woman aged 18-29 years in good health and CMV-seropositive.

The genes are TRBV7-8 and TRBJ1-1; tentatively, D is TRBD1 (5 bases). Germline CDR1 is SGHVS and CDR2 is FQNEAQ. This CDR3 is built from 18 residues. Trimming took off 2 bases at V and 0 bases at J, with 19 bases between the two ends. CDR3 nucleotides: TGTGCCAGCAGCTTAAACGTTGGGGGGGGAGTAATGAACACTGAAGCTTTCTTT. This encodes CASSLNVGGGVMNTEAFF.

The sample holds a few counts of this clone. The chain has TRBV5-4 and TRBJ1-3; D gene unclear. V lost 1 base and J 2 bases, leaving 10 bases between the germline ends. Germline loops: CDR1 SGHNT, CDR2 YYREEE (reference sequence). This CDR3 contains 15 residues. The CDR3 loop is CASSLNPTPGNTIYF. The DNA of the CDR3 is TGTGCCAGCAGCTTGAATCCGACTCCTGGAAACACCATATATTTT.

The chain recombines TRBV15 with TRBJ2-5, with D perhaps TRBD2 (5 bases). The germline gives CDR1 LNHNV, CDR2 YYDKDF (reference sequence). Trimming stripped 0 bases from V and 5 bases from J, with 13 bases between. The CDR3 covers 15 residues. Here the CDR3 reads CATSRDPGIEETQYF. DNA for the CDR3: TGTGCCACCAGCAGAGATCCGGGGATAGAGGAGACCCAGTACTTC.

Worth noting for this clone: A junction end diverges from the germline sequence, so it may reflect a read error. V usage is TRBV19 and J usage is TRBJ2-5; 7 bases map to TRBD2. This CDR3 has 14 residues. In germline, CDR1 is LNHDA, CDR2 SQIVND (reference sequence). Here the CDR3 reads CASSIQGYGGTRYF. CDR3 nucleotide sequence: TGTGCCAGTAGTATACAAGGGTACGGGGGGACCCGGTACTTC.